Listed below are T cell receptor beta chains from one sample, sequenced in a study of blood T cells in healthy people across ages. TCRdb passed the 5' RACE reads through MiXCR, listing each CDR3 protein once. The data show about 690,000 distinct CDR3 sequences, over 40% seen once. The sequenced sample was blood. The receptor source for this set is an elderly man in good health. Each CDR3 is given with its conserved first and last residue. The D gene is left open where the match is weak. A clone size is listed for some rows: how often the clone was seen (once, few, many), or a class if it is expanded.

v_call: TRBV20-1; d_call: TRBD2; clone_size: .; j_call: TRBJ2-3; cdr3_length: 19; cdr3_aa: CSATPWASGRAGSTDTQYF; cdr3_nt: TGCAGTGCTACACCCTGGGCTAGCGGGAGGGCCGGGAGCACAGATACGCAGTATTTT
v_call: TRBV27; d_call: .; clone_size: .; j_call: TRBJ2-4; cdr3_length: 18; cdr3_aa: CASSLGSRFRGTKNIQYF; cdr3_nt: TGTGCCAGCAGTTTAGGAAGCAGGTTCCGCGGGACCAAAAACATTCAGTACTTC
v_call: TRBV7-2; d_call: .; clone_size: .; j_call: TRBJ2-6; cdr3_length: 16; cdr3_aa: CASSLRQHSGANVLTF; cdr3_nt: TGTGCCAGCAGCTTAAGACAGCACTCTGGGGCCAACGTCCTGACTTTC
v_call: TRBV29-1; d_call: .; clone_size: .; j_call: TRBJ1-2; cdr3_length: 13; cdr3_aa: CSDTSGRGRGYTF; cdr3_nt: TGCAGCGATACATCCGGCAGGGGACGGGGCTACACCTTC
v_call: TRBV6-6; d_call: .; clone_size: few; j_call: TRBJ1-6; cdr3_length: 14; cdr3_aa: CASSYREGNSPLHF; cdr3_nt: TGTGCCAGCAGTTACAGGGAAGGGAATTCACCCCTCCACTTT
v_call: TRBV7-2; d_call: .; clone_size: .; j_call: TRBJ1-5; cdr3_length: 15; cdr3_aa: CASSLAGVGNQPQHF; cdr3_nt: TGTGCCAGCAGCTTAGCGGGGGTAGGCAATCAGCCCCAGCATTTT
v_call: TRBV9; d_call: .; clone_size: .; j_call: TRBJ1-1; cdr3_length: 14; cdr3_aa: CASSVDLVYTEAFF; cdr3_nt: TGTGCCAGCAGCGTAGACTTAGTGTACACTGAAGCTTTCTTT
v_call: TRBV24-1; d_call: TRBD1; clone_size: .; j_call: TRBJ2-3; cdr3_length: 16; cdr3_aa: CATSDATGGSTDTQYF; cdr3_nt: TGTGCCACCAGTGATGCCACAGGGGGGAGCACAGATACGCAGTATTTT
v_call: TRBV6-2/TRBV6-3; d_call: TRBD1; clone_size: .; j_call: TRBJ2-3; cdr3_length: 15; cdr3_aa: CASSLAGTGADTQYF; cdr3_nt: TGTGCCAGCAGTTTAGCCGGGACAGGGGCAGATACGCAGTATTTT
v_call: TRBV6-1; d_call: TRBD2; clone_size: .; j_call: TRBJ2-1; cdr3_length: 16; cdr3_aa: CASSWHGRALYNEQFF; cdr3_nt: TGTGCCAGCAGTTGGCACGGGAGGGCCCTCTACAATGAGCAGTTCTTC
v_call: TRBV6-5; d_call: .; clone_size: .; j_call: TRBJ2-5; cdr3_length: 18; cdr3_aa: CASSYLPGQRTDQETQYF; cdr3_nt: TGTGCCAGCAGTTACCTTCCGGGACAACGGACGGACCAAGAGACCCAGTACTTC
v_call: TRBV12-3/TRBV12-4; d_call: .; clone_size: few; j_call: TRBJ2-7; cdr3_length: 12; cdr3_aa: CASSAWNYEQYF; cdr3_nt: TGTGCCAGCAGTGCCTGGAACTACGAGCAGTACTTC
v_call: TRBV12-3/TRBV12-4; d_call: .; clone_size: few; j_call: TRBJ2-3; cdr3_length: 11; cdr3_aa: CASSGINTQYF; cdr3_nt: TGTGCCAGCAGTGGGATTAATACGCAGTATTTT
v_call: TRBV7-8; d_call: .; clone_size: .; j_call: TRBJ1-4; cdr3_length: 16; cdr3_aa: CASSPPGRVTNEKLFF; cdr3_nt: TGTGCCAGCAGCCCCCCCGGCAGGGTAACTAATGAAAAACTGTTTTTT
v_call: TRBV14; d_call: .; clone_size: .; j_call: TRBJ2-3; cdr3_length: 16; cdr3_aa: CAGSQGGVFPADTQYF; cdr3_nt: TGTGCCGGCAGCCAAGGAGGAGTCTTCCCCGCAGATACGCAGTATTTT
v_call: TRBV14; d_call: TRBD1; clone_size: few; j_call: TRBJ2-5; cdr3_length: 15; cdr3_aa: CASSPRDRGRETQYF; cdr3_nt: TGTGCCAGCAGCCCTCGGGACAGGGGGCGAGAGACCCAGTACTTC
v_call: TRBV20-1; d_call: .; clone_size: .; j_call: TRBJ2-5; cdr3_length: 17; cdr3_aa: CSARRERGYEVIETQYF; cdr3_nt: TGCAGTGCTAGAAGGGAAAGGGGGTATGAGGTGATAGAGACCCAGTACTTC
v_call: TRBV7-6; d_call: .; clone_size: .; j_call: TRBJ2-1; cdr3_length: 15; cdr3_aa: CASSLGGGTYNEQFF; cdr3_nt: TGTGCCAGCAGCTTAGGAGGGGGAACCTACAATGAGCAGTTCTTC
v_call: TRBV5-6; d_call: .; clone_size: .; j_call: TRBJ2-1; cdr3_length: 15; cdr3_aa: CASSLVREWDNEQFF; cdr3_nt: TGTGCCAGCAGCTTGGTGAGGGAGTGGGACAATGAGCAGTTCTTC
v_call: TRBV6-1; d_call: TRBD1; clone_size: few; j_call: TRBJ2-1; cdr3_length: 19; cdr3_aa: CASRDRDRAPGWVDNEQFF; cdr3_nt: TGTGCCAGCAGAGACCGGGACAGGGCCCCAGGGTGGGTCGACAATGAGCAGTTCTTC
v_call: TRBV15; d_call: .; clone_size: .; j_call: TRBJ2-7; cdr3_length: 13; cdr3_aa: CATSRDRQFEQYF; cdr3_nt: TGTGCCACCAGCAGAGATAGGCAGTTCGAGCAGTACTTC
v_call: TRBV28; d_call: .; clone_size: few; j_call: TRBJ2-7; cdr3_length: 11; cdr3_aa: CASGSAYEQYF; cdr3_nt: TGTGCCAGCGGTTCCGCCTACGAGCAGTACTTC
v_call: TRBV6-6; d_call: TRBD1; clone_size: many; j_call: TRBJ2-4; cdr3_length: 14; cdr3_aa: CASTPLGQKNIQYF; cdr3_nt: TGTGCCAGCACCCCCTTGGGACAGAAAAACATTCAGTACTTC
v_call: TRBV4-3; d_call: TRBD2; clone_size: few; j_call: TRBJ2-7; cdr3_length: 18; cdr3_aa: CASSPATGTSGFPYEQYF; cdr3_nt: TGCGCCAGCAGCCCTGCGACCGGGACTAGCGGCTTCCCCTACGAGCAGTACTTC
v_call: TRBV7-2; d_call: .; clone_size: few; j_call: TRBJ2-3; cdr3_length: 12; cdr3_aa: CASSYGLDTQYF; cdr3_nt: TGTGCCAGCAGCTACGGACTGGATACGCAGTATTTT
v_call: TRBV20-1; d_call: .; clone_size: .; j_call: TRBJ1-4; cdr3_length: 15; cdr3_aa: CSARDNRLGIEKLFF; cdr3_nt: TGCAGTGCTAGAGACAACAGGCTGGGGATTGAAAAACTGTTTTTT
v_call: TRBV28; d_call: .; clone_size: .; j_call: TRBJ2-7; cdr3_length: 13; cdr3_aa: CASSLSIGHEQYF; cdr3_nt: TGTGCCAGCAGTTTATCGATCGGGCACGAGCAGTACTTC
v_call: TRBV30; d_call: TRBD1; clone_size: .; j_call: TRBJ1-6; cdr3_length: 17; cdr3_aa: CAWSKGTASSYNSPLHF; cdr3_nt: TGTGCCTGGAGTAAGGGGACAGCGAGCTCCTATAATTCACCCCTCCACTTT
v_call: TRBV6-6; d_call: .; clone_size: .; j_call: TRBJ2-3; cdr3_length: 16; cdr3_aa: CASSYSGAPLTDTQYF; cdr3_nt: TGTGCCAGCAGTTACTCCGGGGCGCCCCTCACAGATACGCAGTATTTT
v_call: TRBV6-1; d_call: .; clone_size: .; j_call: TRBJ2-4; cdr3_length: 14; cdr3_aa: CASSQTGSKNIQYF; cdr3_nt: TGTGCCAGCAGTCAAACAGGGTCCAAAAACATTCAGTACTTC
v_call: TRBV4-1; d_call: .; clone_size: .; j_call: TRBJ2-7; cdr3_length: 14; cdr3_aa: CASSQGAVPYEQYF; cdr3_nt: TGCGCCAGCAGCCAAGGGGCAGTTCCCTACGAGCAGTACTTC
v_call: TRBV12-3/TRBV12-4; d_call: TRBD1; clone_size: .; j_call: TRBJ2-2; cdr3_length: 16; cdr3_aa: CASSPRTGANTGELFF; cdr3_nt: TGTGCCAGCAGTCCTCGGACAGGGGCGAACACCGGGGAGCTGTTTTTT
v_call: TRBV14; d_call: .; clone_size: .; j_call: TRBJ1-6; cdr3_length: 14; cdr3_aa: CVSSQDFGNSPLHF; cdr3_nt: TGTGTCAGCAGCCAGGATTTCGGGAATTCACCCCTCCACTTT
v_call: TRBV3-1; d_call: .; clone_size: many; j_call: TRBJ2-4; cdr3_length: 16; cdr3_aa: CASSPTPFLAKNIQYF; cdr3_nt: TGTGCCAGCAGCCCCACCCCATTTCTAGCCAAAAACATTCAGTACTTC
v_call: TRBV6-1; d_call: .; clone_size: few; j_call: TRBJ2-5; cdr3_length: 17; cdr3_aa: CASSRQPPGHRQETQYF; cdr3_nt: TGTGCCAGCAGTCGACAGCCCCCGGGACACCGCCAAGAGACCCAGTACTTC
v_call: TRBV7-2; d_call: TRBD2; clone_size: .; j_call: TRBJ2-5; cdr3_length: 16; cdr3_aa: CASSLGASGGQETQYF; cdr3_nt: TGTGCCAGCAGCTTAGGGGCTAGCGGGGGCCAAGAGACCCAGTACTTC
v_call: TRBV7-2; d_call: TRBD2; clone_size: .; j_call: TRBJ2-4; cdr3_length: 16; cdr3_aa: CASSLERGGRRNIQYF; cdr3_nt: TGTGCCAGCAGCTTAGAGCGGGGGGGCCGAAGAAACATTCAGTACTTC
v_call: TRBV20-1; d_call: .; clone_size: .; j_call: TRBJ2-1; cdr3_length: 14; cdr3_aa: CSASVVGPNNEQFF; cdr3_nt: TGCAGTGCGTCAGTAGTGGGCCCCAACAATGAGCAGTTCTTC
v_call: TRBV6-2/TRBV6-3; d_call: .; clone_size: .; j_call: TRBJ2-2; cdr3_length: 13; cdr3_aa: CASGRLPTGELFF; cdr3_nt: TGTGCCAGCGGCAGGCTCCCAACCGGGGAGCTGTTTTTT
v_call: TRBV29-1; d_call: TRBD2; clone_size: many; j_call: TRBJ2-3; cdr3_length: 16; cdr3_aa: CSATPGTSGSTDTQYF; cdr3_nt: TGCAGCGCCACACCGGGGACTAGCGGGAGCACAGATACGCAGTATTTT
v_call: TRBV11-2; d_call: .; clone_size: .; j_call: TRBJ2-7; cdr3_length: 14; cdr3_aa: CASQVEGVSYEQYF; cdr3_nt: TGTGCCAGCCAGGTCGAGGGGGTCTCCTACGAGCAGTACTTC
v_call: TRBV6-2/TRBV6-3; d_call: TRBD2; clone_size: few; j_call: TRBJ2-3; cdr3_length: 13; cdr3_aa: CASQLAGRDTQYF; cdr3_nt: TGTGCCAGCCAGCTAGCGGGACGAGATACGCAGTATTTT